The present T cell receptor beta chain was sequenced within a study of graft-versus-host responses after intestinal transplantation. Study at large: The transplants performed in recipients were multivisceral, liver-intestinal, or isolated intestinal.

On this clone: Its antigen is unidentified.

Only in-frame clones appear in the TCRdb table, and some are missing; sequencing was by immunoSEQ multiplex PCR. The sample holds about 120,000 clones; 90% to 95% are singletons and the top ten take 0.23%. The study's findings and limits: Some GvH clones appeared in ileal mucosa or blood before recipient bone marrow.

V lost 1 base to trimming and J lost 6 bases; unmatched junction nucleotides: 7. The CDR3 is 15 residues long. Germline values: CDR1 SGHKS, CDR2 YYEKEE (reference sequence). The chain joins TRBV5-5 to TRBJ2-1; TRBD1 aligns across 7 bases. This TCR was sampled from a human donor who was the organ donor for an intestinal transplant. The source material was unstimulated CD4+ T cells sorted from spleen or lymph node cells, sampled before transplant. The CDR3, as DNA: TGTGCCAGCAGCTTGAAGGTGGGACAGAGCAATGAGCAGTTCTTC. This gives the protein CASSLKVGQSNEQFF.